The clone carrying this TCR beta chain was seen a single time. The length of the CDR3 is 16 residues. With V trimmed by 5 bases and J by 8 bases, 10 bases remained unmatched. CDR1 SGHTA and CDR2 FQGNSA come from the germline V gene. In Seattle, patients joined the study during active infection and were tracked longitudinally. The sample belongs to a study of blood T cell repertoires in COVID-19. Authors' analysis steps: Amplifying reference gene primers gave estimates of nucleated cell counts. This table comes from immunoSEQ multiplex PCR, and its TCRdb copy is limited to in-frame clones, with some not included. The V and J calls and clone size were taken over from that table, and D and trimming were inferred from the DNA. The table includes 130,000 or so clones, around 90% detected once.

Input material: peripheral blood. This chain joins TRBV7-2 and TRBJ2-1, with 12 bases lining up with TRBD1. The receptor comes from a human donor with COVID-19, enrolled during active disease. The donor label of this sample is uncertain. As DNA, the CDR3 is TGTGCCAGCAGCCCTTGGGACAGGGGGCGCGGGTATGAGCAGTTCTTC. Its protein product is CASSPWDRGRGYEQFF.